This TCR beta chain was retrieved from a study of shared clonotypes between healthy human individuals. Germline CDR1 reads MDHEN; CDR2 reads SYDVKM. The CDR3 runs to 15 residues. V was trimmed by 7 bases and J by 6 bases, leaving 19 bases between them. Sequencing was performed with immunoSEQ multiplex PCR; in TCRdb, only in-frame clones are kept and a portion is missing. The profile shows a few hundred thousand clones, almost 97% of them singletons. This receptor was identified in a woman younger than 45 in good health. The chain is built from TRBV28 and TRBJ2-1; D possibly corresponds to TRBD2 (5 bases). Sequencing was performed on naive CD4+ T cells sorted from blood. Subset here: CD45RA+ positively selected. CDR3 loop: CASTFGVYSLNEQFF. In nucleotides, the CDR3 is TGTGCCAGCACTTTCGGGGTCTACTCCCTCAATGAGCAGTTCTTC. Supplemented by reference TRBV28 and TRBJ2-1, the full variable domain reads DVKVTQSSRYLVKRTGEKVFLECVQDMDHENMFWYRQDPGLGLRLIYFSYDVKMKEKGDIPEGYSVSREKKERFSLILESASTNQTSMYLCASTFGVYSLNEQFFGPGTRLTVL.